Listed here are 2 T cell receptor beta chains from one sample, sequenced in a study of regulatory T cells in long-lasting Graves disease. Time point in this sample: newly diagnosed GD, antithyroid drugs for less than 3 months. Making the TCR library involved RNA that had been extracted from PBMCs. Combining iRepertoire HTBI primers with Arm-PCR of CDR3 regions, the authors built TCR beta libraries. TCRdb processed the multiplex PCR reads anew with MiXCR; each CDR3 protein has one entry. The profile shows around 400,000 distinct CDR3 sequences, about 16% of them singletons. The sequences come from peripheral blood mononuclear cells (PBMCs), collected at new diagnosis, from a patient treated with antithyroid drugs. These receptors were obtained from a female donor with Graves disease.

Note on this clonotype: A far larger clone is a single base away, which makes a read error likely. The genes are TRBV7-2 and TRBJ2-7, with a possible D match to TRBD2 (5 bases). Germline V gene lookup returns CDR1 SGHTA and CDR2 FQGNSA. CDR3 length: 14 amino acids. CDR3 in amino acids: CVSSLRLQPYEQYF. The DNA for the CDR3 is TGTGTCAGCAGCTTGAGACTACAACCCTACGAGCAGTACTTC.

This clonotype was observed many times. The CDR3 DNA sequence: TGTGCCAGCAGCGGTGTAGAGGGGGTACGAGAGACCCAGTACTTC. As protein: CASSGVEGVRETQYF. V and J are TRBV7-9 and TRBJ2-5; tentative D call: TRBD1 (6 bases). CDR1 and CDR2 (germline): SEHNR, FQNEAQ (reference sequence). V lost 5 bases, J lost 4 bases, and 17 bases lay in between. This CDR3 region has 15 residues.